This entry lists 12 T cell receptor beta chains sequenced from one sample in a study of cytomegalovirus exposure and HLA in healthy donors (TCRdb year 2017). Libraries were constructed by the immunoSEQ multiplex PCR assay. Sourced from immuneACCESS, this table was stored by TCRdb with only in-frame sequences that have V and J called. A share of the clones is absent; for the studies checked, an unresolved V gene accounts for under half, and the remainder has no known explanation. The sample table shows 150,000 to 200,000 clones, and 85% are seen once. The top ten clonotypes cover roughly 15% of the sample. Sequences were obtained from PBMCs. The receptors were gathered from a man between 18 and 35 years old in good health and CMV-seropositive.

This sequence joins TRBV25-1 and TRBJ2-7; 7 nucleotides line up with TRBD1. The CDR3 totals 16 residues. The V and J ends lost 2 bases and 2 bases, in that order; junction bases with no gene match: 9. Germline V CDR1 and CDR2: MGHDK, SYGVNS. CDR3 region: CASSEPGKTGTYEQYF. CDR3 nucleotide sequence: TGTGCCAGCAGTGAACCCGGGAAGACAGGGACCTACGAGCAGTACTTC.

The chain is built from TRBV7-2 and TRBJ2-3; TRBD1 is a possible D gene (6 bases). The V and J ends lost 1 base and 4 bases respectively, with 6 bases between them. Germline CDR1 SGHTA, CDR2 FQGNSA. This CDR3 is 13 amino acids long. CDR3 sequence (DNA): TGTGCCAGCAGCTTAGAGGGGGCAGATACGCAGTATTTT. Translating gives CASSLEGADTQYF.

V usage is TRBV7-2 and J usage is TRBJ1-1; D possibly corresponds to TRBD1 (5 bases). The CDR3 runs 14 residues. V lost 2 bases to trimming and J lost 4 bases, with 11 bases between them. The germline V gene has CDR1 SGHTA and CDR2 FQGNSA. This CDR3 is CASSLSREGTEAFF. CDR3 DNA: TGTGCCAGCAGCTTATCCAGGGAAGGCACTGAAGCTTTCTTT.

The chain recombines TRBV9 with TRBJ1-2, with D perhaps matching TRBD1 (6 bases). Germline-derived CDR1 and CDR2 are SGDLS and YYNGEE. Trimming pared 6 bases from V and 0 bases from J, leaving 12 bases between. The CDR3 is 14 residues long. Written as DNA, the CDR3 is TGTGCCAGCAACACAGGGACGCCTAACTATGGCTACACCTTC. This sequence encodes CASNTGTPNYGYTF.

This chain connects TRBV7-7 to TRBJ2-2; 7 bases agree with TRBD1. Germline CDR1 and CDR2: SSHAT and FNYEAQ (reference sequence). The junction had 7 bases not matched to a gene; V was cut back by 5 bases and J by 7 bases. The CDR3 has 14 amino acids. The CDR3 DNA reads TGTGCCAGCAGCCCCGACAGGGCCGGCGGGGAGCTGTTTTTT. As protein: CASSPDRAGGELFF.

The chain recombines TRBV29-1 with TRBJ1-3; a possible D gene is TRBD1 (5 bases). This CDR3 is 13 amino acids long. Trimming cost V 7 bases and J 2 bases, with 12 bases left between them. CDR1 and CDR2 from the germline V gene are SQVTM and ANQGSEA. CDR3 loop: CSAQGWTGNTIYF. In nucleotides, the CDR3 is TGCAGCGCCCAGGGATGGACTGGAAACACCATATATTTT.

This clone occurred once. The J gene is TRBJ1-2, the V gene TRBV6-1; weak D call: TRBD1 (6 bases). V was shortened by 11 bases and J by 7 bases, with 11 bases between the two germline ends. The CDR3 has 10 amino acids. Germline V lookup: CDR1 MNHNS, CDR2 SASEGT. CDR3 sequence: CAARGVGYTF. The CDR3 DNA follows: TGTGCCGCCAGGGGCGTTGGCTACACCTTC.

In nucleotides, the CDR3 is TGTGCCAGCAGCCAAGACTTAGCGGGGGGGCTGAACGAGCAGTACTTC. Protein: CASSQDLAGGLNEQYF. The rearrangement uses TRBV4-2 and TRBJ2-7; 11 bases agree with TRBD2. The germline gives CDR1 LGHNA, CDR2 YNFKEQ. The CDR3 is 16 residues long. With V trimmed by 0 bases and J by 5 bases, 6 bases remained unmatched.

The genes are TRBV5-6 and TRBJ2-5; 7 bases agree with TRBD2. The CDR3 runs to 13 residues. V shed 6 bases, J shed 4 bases, and the junction held 6 bases outside the gene matches. CDR1 SGHDT and CDR2 YYEEEE come from the germline V gene. CDR3 in amino acids: CASNRWGGETQYF. CDR3 bases: TGTGCCAGCAACCGCTGGGGGGGAGAGACCCAGTACTTC.

The chain combines TRBV4-1 with TRBJ2-5; D uncertain. V was trimmed by 4 bases and J by 4 bases, leaving 10 bases between them. CDR1 MGHRA and CDR2 YSYEKL come from the germline V gene. The CDR3 is made up of 13 amino acids. Written as DNA, the CDR3 is TGCGCCAGCAGCCTTTCTAGAGGAGAGACCCAGTACTTC. Translating gives CASSLSRGETQYF.

The chain employs TRBV5-1 and TRBJ2-5; the match to TRBD2 covers 13 bases. This CDR3 spans 15 amino acids. V lost 3 bases and J lost 5; bases outside the gene matches: 4. Germline CDR1 reads SGHRS; CDR2 reads YFSETQ. CDR3 protein: CASSSLAGGPETQYF. For the CDR3, the DNA is TGCGCCAGCAGCTCACTAGCGGGGGGGCCGGAGACCCAGTACTTC.

The rearrangement links TRBV29-1 to TRBJ2-7; 14 nucleotides line up with TRBD2. CDR1 SQVTM and CDR2 ANQGSEA come from the germline V gene. CDR3 length equals 17 residues. J gave up 5 bases and V 5 bases, and 14 bases lay outside the gene matches. Written as DNA, the CDR3 is TGCAGCGTTCCCAAGACTAGCGGGGGGGCCCGACGGAACGAGCAGTACTTC. Translated: CSVPKTSGGARRNEQYF.